Below, 5 T cell receptor beta chains from the same sample are listed, as sequenced in a study of blood T cell repertoires in COVID-19. Sequencing was performed with immunoSEQ multiplex PCR; in TCRdb, only in-frame clones are kept and a portion is missing. Among hundreds of thousands of clones listed, about 84% were seen once. Sequencing was performed on PBMCs or T cells enriched from blood (not recorded which). These receptors all stem from a woman aged 40 to 50 with acute COVID-19.

The chain couples TRBV6-5 to TRBJ2-2, with 8 bases identical to TRBD2. V gave up 6 bases and J gave up 3 bases; unmatched junction bases: 6. The CDR3 is made up of 15 amino acids. Per germline, CDR1 MNHEY and CDR2 SVGAGI. The CDR3 reads CASRGTRLHTGELFF. DNA of the CDR3: TGTGCCAGCAGGGGGACTAGACTACACACCGGGGAGCTGTTTTTT.

This chain uses TRBV3-1 (or the pseudogene TRBV3-2) with TRBJ2-7; TRBD2 aligns across 11 bases. V shed 4 bases and J 5 bases; nucleotides not matched to a gene: 7. This CDR3 spans 15 amino acids. Germline-derived CDR1 and CDR2 are LGHDT and YNNKEL (reference sequence). As DNA, the CDR3 is TGTGCCAGCAGCCGTAGCGGGGGGGCCTTCCACGAGCAGTACTTC. Protein: CASSRSGGAFHEQYF.

V is TRBV9 and J is TRBJ2-5, with D tentatively TRBD2 (6 bases). Trimming removed 0 bases at V and 1 base at J, with 16 bases between. The CDR3 runs 17 residues. Germline loops: CDR1 SGDLS, CDR2 YYNGEE. DNA of the CDR3: TGTGCCAGCAGCGTAGCTTTGTGGGGGGAAGGCCAAGAGACCCAGTACTTC. Residues: CASSVALWGEGQETQYF.

V usage is TRBV10-3 and J usage is TRBJ2-3; the D gene is possibly TRBD2 (5 bases). The CDR3 has 14 residues. Deletions cut 6 bases from V and 2 bases from J, with 12 bases between. Germline V gene sequence: CDR1 ENHRY, CDR2 SYGVKD. The CDR3 protein is CAISGDAATDTQYF. The CDR3 DNA is TGTGCCATCAGCGGGGATGCAGCCACAGATACGCAGTATTTT.

This clone has just a few counts. V usage is TRBV30 and J usage is TRBJ1-6, with 8 nucleotides matching TRBD1. The CDR3 length is 15 residues. Per the germline V gene, CDR1 is GTSNPN and CDR2 is SVGIG (reference sequence). Losses at the gene ends were 1 base for V and 7 bases for J; bases not matched to a gene: 6. The chain's CDR3 is CAWSGYRGRNSPLHF. CDR3 sequence (DNA): TGTGCCTGGAGTGGCTACAGGGGGAGGAATTCACCCCTCCACTTT.